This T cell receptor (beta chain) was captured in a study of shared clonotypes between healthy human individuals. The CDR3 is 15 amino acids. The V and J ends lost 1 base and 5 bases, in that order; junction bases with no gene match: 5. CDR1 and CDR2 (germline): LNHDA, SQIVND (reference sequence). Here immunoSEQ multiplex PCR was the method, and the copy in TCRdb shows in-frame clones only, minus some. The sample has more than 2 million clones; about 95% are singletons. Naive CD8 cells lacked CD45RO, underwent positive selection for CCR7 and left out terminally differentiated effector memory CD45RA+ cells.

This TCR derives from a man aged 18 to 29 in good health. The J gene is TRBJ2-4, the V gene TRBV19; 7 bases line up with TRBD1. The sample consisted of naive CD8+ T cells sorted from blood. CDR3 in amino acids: CASSIVPGGQNIQYF. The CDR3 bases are TGTGCCAGTAGTATAGTACCAGGGGGTCAAAACATTCAGTACTTC.